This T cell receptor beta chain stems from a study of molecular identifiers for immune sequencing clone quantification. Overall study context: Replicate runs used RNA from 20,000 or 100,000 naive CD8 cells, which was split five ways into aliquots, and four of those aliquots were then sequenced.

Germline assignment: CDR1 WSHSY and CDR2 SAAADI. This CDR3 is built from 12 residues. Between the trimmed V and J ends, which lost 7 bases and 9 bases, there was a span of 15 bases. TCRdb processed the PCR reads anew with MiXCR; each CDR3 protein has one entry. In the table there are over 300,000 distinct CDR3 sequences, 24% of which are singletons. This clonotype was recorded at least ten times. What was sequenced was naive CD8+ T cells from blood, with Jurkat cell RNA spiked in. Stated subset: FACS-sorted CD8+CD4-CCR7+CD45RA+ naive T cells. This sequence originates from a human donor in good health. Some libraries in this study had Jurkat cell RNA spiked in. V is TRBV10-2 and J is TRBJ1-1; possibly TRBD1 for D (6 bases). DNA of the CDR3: TGCGCCAGCAAAGGACAGCCACCACAAGCTTTCTTT. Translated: CASKGQPPQAFF.